Presented here are 19 T cell receptor beta chains from one specimen sequenced in a study of T cell changes during pregnancy in multiple sclerosis. Here immunoSEQ multiplex PCR was the method, and the copy in TCRdb shows in-frame clones only, minus some. Of tens of thousands of clones listed, 88% are singletons. The sample consisted of CD8+ T cells from peripheral blood mononuclear cells, taken in the third trimester of pregnancy. The receptors were gathered from a female donor with multiple sclerosis, enrolled in a pregnancy study.

The CDR3: CASSPPPLHNEQFF. The DNA for the CDR3 is TGTGCCAGCAGCCCCCCCCCTCTCCACAATGAGCAGTTCTTC. The chain uses TRBV7-9 and TRBJ2-1; D uncertain. The CDR3 runs 14 residues. Trimming cost V 5 bases and J 5 bases, with 13 bases left between them. The germline V gene encodes CDR1 SEHNR and CDR2 FQNEAQ (reference sequence).

The V gene is TRBV30, the J gene TRBJ2-7; D is uncertain. V lost 0 bases, J lost 6 bases, and 9 bases lay in between. Germline loops: CDR1 GTSNPN, CDR2 SVGIG (reference sequence). The CDR3 is 12 amino acids. CDR3 amino acids: CAWSVLPSEQYF. CDR3 in DNA: TGTGCCTGGAGTGTACTCCCCTCCGAGCAGTACTTC. The whole variable domain, remainder taken from reference TRBV30 and TRBJ2-7, is SQTIHQWPATLVQPVGSPLSLECTVEGTSNPNLYWYRQAAGRGLQLLFYSVGIGQISSEVPQNLSASRPQDRQFILSSKKLLLSDSGFYLCAWSVLPSEQYFGPGTRLTVT.

This chain links TRBV11-2 with TRBJ2-5; D not resolved. The germline CDR1 and CDR2 sequences are SGHAT and FQNNGV. CDR3 length equals 12 residues. V shed 1 base and J shed 5 bases, with 5 bases lying between them. The CDR3: CASSLVFETQYF. CDR3 DNA: TGTGCCAGCAGCTTAGTATTCGAGACCCAGTACTTC.

Regarding this clone: A much larger clone sits a single nucleotide away, making a read error possible. This CDR3 is also generated by other DNA sequences in the sample. The chain carries TRBV6-4 and TRBJ2-1; 11 bases fit TRBD2. Trimming removed 0 bases from V and 7 bases from J; junction bases left unmatched: 2. Germline CDR1 and CDR2: MRHNA and SNTAGT. The CDR3 has 15 amino acids. CDR3 nucleotides: TGTGCCAGCAGTGACTCTAGCGGGGGGGCAAATGAGCAGTTCTTC. It specifies CASSDSSGGANEQFF.

CDR3 sequence: CSVEGQGNEQYF. CDR3 bases: TGCAGCGTTGAGGGGCAGGGGAACGAGCAGTACTTC. The chain is built from TRBV29-1 and TRBJ2-7, with D perhaps TRBD1 (6 bases). V lost 3 bases to trimming and J lost 5 bases, with 11 bases between them. Germline V lookup: CDR1 SQVTM, CDR2 ANQGSEA. The CDR3 runs 12 residues.

The rearrangement uses TRBV27 and TRBJ2-3; 11 bases are a match to TRBD2. Germline V gene lookup returns CDR1 MNHEY and CDR2 SMNVEV (reference sequence). The junction had 19 bases not matched to a gene; V was cut back by 6 bases and J by 2 bases. This CDR3 comprises 20 residues. The CDR3 DNA reads as TGTGCCAGCAGAACGATCACGGAGATAGCGGGGGGGCCTACCACAGATACGCAGTATTTT. It encodes CASRTITEIAGGPTTDTQYF.

The V call is TRBV14, the J call TRBJ1-3; tentatively, D is TRBD1 (5 bases). The germline gives CDR1 SGHDN, CDR2 FVKESK. This CDR3 has 15 residues. V was clipped by 2 bases and J by 5 bases, with 13 bases between them. The CDR3 sequence: CASSQRKGLRNTIYF. The CDR3 DNA reads TGTGCCAGCAGCCAAAGGAAGGGGCTACGAAACACCATATATTTT.

This chain joins TRBV6-5 and TRBJ2-3; 12 nucleotides align to TRBD1. Per the germline V gene, CDR1 is MNHEY and CDR2 is SVGAGI. CDR3 length equals 15 residues. Trimming removed 2 bases from V and 4 bases from J; junction bases left unmatched: 1. The CDR3 DNA reads as TGTGCCAGCAGTTACGGGACAGGGGGCGCAGATACGCAGTATTTT. Translated: CASSYGTGGADTQYF.

V gene TRBV20-1 combines with J gene TRBJ1-1; the D gene is possibly TRBD1 (5 bases). Germline V gene data show CDR1 as DFQATT and CDR2 as SNEGSKA (reference sequence). This CDR3 comprises 11 residues. The CDR3 sequence: CSLRTNTEAFF. DNA for the CDR3: TGCAGCCTTCGGACAAACACTGAAGCTTTCTTT.

The chain carries TRBV5-5 and TRBJ2-7, with D unclear. Looked up from germline, CDR1 is SGHKS and CDR2 is YYEKEE (reference sequence). V gave up 3 bases and J gave up 4 bases, with 17 bases separating them. This CDR3 has 15 residues. CDR3 nucleotides: TGTGCCAGCAGCTCTTACGCGGCTTCGATTTACGAGCAGTACTTC. This gives the protein CASSSYAASIYEQYF. The entire variable domain, with the rest obtained from reference TRBV5-5 and TRBJ2-7, is as follows: DAGVTQSPTHLIKTRGQQVTLRCSPISGHKSVSWYQQVLGQGPQFIFQYYEKEERGRGNFPDRFSARQFPNYSSELNVNALLLGDSALYLCASSSYAASIYEQYFGPGTRLTVT.

The chain joins TRBV11-2 to TRBJ2-7; a possible D gene is TRBD1 (5 bases). The CDR3 has 15 amino acids. V lost 4 bases to trimming and J lost 1 base, with 14 bases between them. The germline V gene encodes CDR1 SGHAT and CDR2 FQNNGV. The CDR3 nucleotides read TGTGCCAGCAGCTGGAGCCCAGGGTTATCCTACGAGCAGTACTTC. It yields the protein CASSWSPGLSYEQYF.

This chain's CDR3 is CSVEVGPYGYTF. Written as DNA, the CDR3 is TGCAGCGTGGAGGTTGGGCCCTATGGCTACACCTTC. The V gene is TRBV29-1, the J gene TRBJ1-2; D remains unclear. Trimming took off 6 bases at V and 4 bases at J, with 12 bases between the two ends. The CDR3 covers 12 residues. The germline gives CDR1 SQVTM, CDR2 ANQGSEA.

This chain links TRBV15 with TRBJ2-1; possible D gene TRBD1, 6 bases. The CDR3 length is 17 residues. V lost 1 base and J 6 bases, leaving 19 bases between the germline ends. Germline lookup yields CDR1 LNHNV and CDR2 YYDKDF (reference sequence). The CDR3 here is CATSRVSHPAGANEQFF. Here the CDR3 DNA reads TGTGCCACCAGCAGAGTTTCCCACCCGGCAGGGGCCAATGAGCAGTTCTTC.

This clone was seen a few times. This chain's CDR3 is CATPRLRVQETQYF. The CDR3 nucleotides read TGTGCCACCCCTCGTCTGCGGGTGCAAGAGACCCAGTACTTC. V usage is TRBV15 and J usage is TRBJ2-5, with D perhaps matching TRBD2 (5 bases). The CDR3 runs to 14 residues. From germline, CDR1 is LNHNV and CDR2 YYDKDF (reference sequence). V lost 8 bases and J 2 bases, leaving 15 bases between the germline ends. The variable domain in full, completed from reference TRBV15 and TRBJ2-5, reads DAMVIQNPRYQVTQFGKPVTLSCSQTLNHNVMYWYQQKSSQAPKLLFHYYDKDFNNEADTPDNFQSRRPNTSFCFLDIRSPGLGDTAMYLCATPRLRVQETQYFGPGTRLLVL.

This chain joins TRBV9 and TRBJ2-1; 7 nucleotides line up with TRBD2. Germline V gene sequence: CDR1 SGDLS, CDR2 YYNGEE. The CDR3 is 15 amino acids. V shed 4 bases, J shed 5 bases, and the junction held 9 bases outside the gene matches. The CDR3 DNA reads as TGTGCCAGCAGCCCCCGGGGAGGGTTTAACAATGAGCAGTTCTTC. It specifies CASSPRGGFNNEQFF.

This rearrangement joins TRBV6-1 to TRBJ2-7; 7 nucleotides align to TRBD2. With V trimmed by 4 bases and J by 1 base, 7 bases remained unmatched. Germline V CDR1 and CDR2: MNHNS, SASEGT. The CDR3 is 15 amino acids. The CDR3 is CASSAPGAGSYEQYF. As DNA, the CDR3 is TGTGCCAGCAGTGCCCCCGGAGCGGGATCCTACGAGCAGTACTTC.

The gene calls are TRBV10-3 and TRBJ2-7; tentative D call: TRBD2 (5 bases). The length of the CDR3 is 14 residues. Germline-derived CDR1 and CDR2 are ENHRY and SYGVKD. The V gene lost 3 bases and the J gene lost 0 bases, with 9 bases spanning the gap. The CDR3 region has the DNA TGTGCCATCAGTGACCCGGGGAGCTCCTACGAGCAGTACTTC. Amino acids: CAISDPGSSYEQYF.

The CDR3 loop reads CASSLGWATGELFF. CDR3 sequence (DNA): TGTGCCAGCAGCTTGGGGTGGGCCACCGGGGAGCTGTTTTTT. The rearrangement links TRBV5-6 to TRBJ2-2, with no clear D. CDR3 length: 14 residues. V lost 0 bases, J lost 4 bases, and 7 bases lay in between. Per the germline V gene, CDR1 is SGHDT and CDR2 is YYEEEE.

The rearrangement joins TRBV4-1 to TRBJ2-1; the match to TRBD1 covers 7 bases. The CDR3 is 13 residues long. Germline CDR1 MGHRA, CDR2 YSYEKL. Germline trimming cut 6 bases from V and 4 bases from J; bases unmatched to any gene: 3. Here the CDR3 reads CASRGQRYNEQFF. In nucleotides, the CDR3 is TGCGCCAGCAGGGGACAGCGTTACAATGAGCAGTTCTTC.